Each of the 5 T cell receptor beta chains below was sequenced from the same sample in a study of cytomegalovirus exposure and HLA in healthy donors. PCR was performed using 60 Vbeta and 13 Jbeta primers. Clones were read by immunoSEQ multiplex PCR, and TCRdb kept only the in-frame ones, dropping some. Among about 170,000 clones listed, approximately 80% were seen once. Material: PBMCs. The receptor set was obtained from a man between 18 and 29 years old in good health and CMV-seronegative.

The chain links TRBV7-3 to TRBJ2-2, with 7 bases matching TRBD2. V lost 1 base, J lost 6 bases, and 5 bases stayed unmatched. There are 15 residues in the CDR3. Germline CDR1 reads SGHTA; CDR2 reads FQGTGA. The CDR3: CASSLSWEGSGELFF. For the CDR3, the DNA is TGTGCCAGCAGCTTAAGCTGGGAGGGGTCCGGGGAGCTGTTTTTT. The full variable domain, rest sourced from reference TRBV7-3 and TRBJ2-2, is GAGVSQTPSNKVTEKGKYVELRCDPISGHTALYWYRQSLGQGPEFLIYFQGTGAADDSGLPNDRFFAVRPEGSVSTLKIQRTERGDSAVYLCASSLSWEGSGELFFGEGSRLTVL.

A few counts support this clone. The chain is built from TRBV6-5 and TRBJ1-2; D gene uncertain. The CDR3 is 13 residues long. V dropped 5 bases and J dropped 2 bases, with 9 bases sitting between them. The V gene's germline CDR1 is MNHEY and CDR2 SVGAGI. Here the CDR3 DNA reads TGTGCCAGCAGTATTACGAGGAACTATGGCTACACCTTC. Its translation is CASSITRNYGYTF.

This chain links TRBV7-2 with TRBJ2-1; 8 nucleotides agree with TRBD2. This CDR3 comprises 16 residues. Trimming removed 2 bases from V and 7 bases from J; junction bases left unmatched: 10. Germline V gene lookup returns CDR1 SGHTA and CDR2 FQGNSA. The CDR3 DNA reads TGTGCCAGCAGCTTAAAGCCGGGACTAGTTTTGAATGAGCAGTTCTTC. Translation gives CASSLKPGLVLNEQFF. The whole variable domain, filled in from reference TRBV7-2 and TRBJ2-1, reads GAGVSQSPSNKVTEKGKDVELRCDPISGHTALYWYRQSLGQGLEFLIYFQGNSAPDKSGLPSDRFSAERTGGSVSTLTIQRTQQEDSAVYLCASSLKPGLVLNEQFFGPGTRLTVL.

As for this clone: At one of its ends the junction is not consistent with the germline gene, which may arise from a read error. The chain has TRBV6-6 and TRBJ2-2; 8 nucleotides align to TRBD2. Germline loops: CDR1 MNHNY, CDR2 SVGAGI (reference sequence). CDR3 size: 13 residues. DNA of the CDR3: TGTGCCAGCAGTTACCCGGACGGGGGGGGGCTGTTTTTT. Protein: CASSYPDGGGLFF.

This clone came up a few times. The chain carries TRBV19 and TRBJ1-4, with 7 bases lining up with TRBD1. The CDR3 loop spans 14 amino acids. Germline CDR1 is LNHDA and CDR2 is SQIVND (reference sequence). J lost 8 bases, V lost 3 bases, and 6 bases had no gene match. In DNA form, the CDR3 reads TGTGCCAGTAGTATGGTGCCAGGGGGGGAAAAACTGTTTTTT. Protein product: CASSMVPGGEKLFF.